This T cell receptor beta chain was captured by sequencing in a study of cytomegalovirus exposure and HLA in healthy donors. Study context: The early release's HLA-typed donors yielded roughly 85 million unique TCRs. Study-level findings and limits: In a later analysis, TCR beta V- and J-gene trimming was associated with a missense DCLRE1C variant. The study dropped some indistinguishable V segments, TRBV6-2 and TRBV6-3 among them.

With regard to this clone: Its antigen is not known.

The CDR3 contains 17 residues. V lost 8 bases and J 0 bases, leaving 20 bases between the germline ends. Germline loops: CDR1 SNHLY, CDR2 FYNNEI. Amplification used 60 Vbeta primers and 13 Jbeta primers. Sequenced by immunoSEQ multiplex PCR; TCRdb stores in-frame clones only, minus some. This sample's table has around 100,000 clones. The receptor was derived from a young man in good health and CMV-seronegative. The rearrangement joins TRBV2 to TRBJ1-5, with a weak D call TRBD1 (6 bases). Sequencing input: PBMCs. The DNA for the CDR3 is TGTGCCAGCGGGGAGTCATGGGACACCAATAGCAATCAGCCCCAGCATTTT. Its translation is CASGESWDTNSNQPQHF.